What follows are 2 T cell receptor beta chains derived from one specimen sequenced in a study of CD8 T cells in ankylosing spondylitis. Each CDR3 protein gets one entry after TCRdb re-called the 5' RACE reads with MiXCR. The profile covers about 400,000 distinct CDR3 sequences, with about a fifth appearing a single time and about 15% taken by the ten largest. Study results and limitations: Typical of ankylosing spondylitis blood, it appeared, was a TCR beta motif of roughly eight highly homologous variants.

These TCRs are of unknown antigen specificity. Sequenced: blood, either unsorted or a sorted T cell fraction (not recorded which). Receptors originate from a male donor with ankylosing spondylitis.

The V call is TRBV7-2, the J call TRBJ1-1, with no clear D. The germline gives CDR1 SGHTA, CDR2 FQGNSA. The CDR3 is 16 amino acids. V lost 5 bases and J lost 0, with 16 bases in between. CDR3 protein: CASSASRIGMNTEAFF. CDR3 in DNA: TGTGCCAGCAGCGCAAGCCGCATAGGGATGAACACTGAAGCTTTCTTT.

This clonotype has just a few counts. This sequence joins TRBV18 and TRBJ2-7; TRBD2 matches at 11 bases. Trimming at V came to 4 bases and at J to 7 bases, leaving 9 bases not matched to a gene. The CDR3 is 15 amino acids. Germline assignment: CDR1 KGHSH and CDR2 LQKENI. CDR3 DNA sequence: TGTGCCAGCTCACAGGGGACTAGCGGTGAGGGAGAGCAGTACTTC. Translation: CASSQGTSGEGEQYF. The full variable domain, in which reference TRBV18 and TRBJ2-7 provide the parts outside the CDR3, is NAGVMQNPRHLVRRRGQEARLRCSPMKGHSHVYWYRQLPEEGLKFMVYLQKENIIDESGMPKERFSAEFPKEGPSILRIQQVVRGDSAAYFCASSQGTSGEGEQYFGPGTRLTVT.